This TCR beta chain was profiled in a study of blood T cell repertoires in COVID-19 (dated by TCRdb to about 2020). Looking at the study overall: Collaborator samples came from the United States, Italy and Spain and covered acute and convalescent phases of COVID-19. The material from the prospective study consisted of cDNA or gDNA derived from T cells, B-cell-depleted T cells, or PBMCs. A de-identified subject ID, COVID-19 status, age in years and sex were almost always included in the sample metadata. The samples were drawn from the first 160 participants of the ongoing ImmuneRACE study and from some 1,300 subjects provided by 6 global collaborators. The repertoires were made available in a free public database intended to serve as a resource for research on the immune response to SARS-CoV-2. HLA class I and class II types, where available, came from metadata supplied by the sample provider rather than from assay-based typing. Deeply sampled blood TCRbeta repertoires from subjects exposed to, actively infected with, or recovered from COVID-19 were included in the dataset. Results and caveats for the whole study, not just this receptor: The quantity of clinical and demographic metadata differed by source and by participant and was supplied without curation.

Details on this clone: Its antigen is unknown. Base qualities are not recorded, but no much larger clone differs from it by a single base.

The collaborating institutions used their own protocols to collect whole blood in K2EDTA tubes. For TCRbeta analysis, collaborators shipped samples in one of three forms: frozen whole blood, isolated PBMCs, or DNA extracted from either of those sample types. Trimming removed 2 bases from V and 4 bases from J, leaving 8 bases between the germline ends. The CDR3 runs 13 amino acids, cysteine and phenylalanine included. Just CDR3 DNA is preserved here, 39 bases in frame from base 1. The germline V gene supplies CDR1 SGHNT and CDR2 YENEEA. TCRbeta CDR3 regions were amplified from genomic DNA using the immunoSEQ Assay, a bias-controlled multiplex PCR. In the original analysis: Within the assay, amplification of reference gene primers was used to estimate how many nucleated cells each sample contained. To quantify the absolute abundance of each unique TCRbeta CDR3 rearrangement, sequence reads were collapsed and filtered. For each sample, productive Simpson clonality was calculated as the square root of Simpson's diversity index across productive rearrangements. TCRdb obtained this table from immuneACCESS and retained in-frame rearrangements with V and J assigned. These tables miss some clones; where compared with another copy, unresolved V genes account for less than half of the shortfall, and the remainder is unexplained. V and J calls and clone size follow that table, whereas D and trimming were derived from the DNA. The sample table records roughly 82,000 clones; almost 85% of these occur just once. The ten largest clones capture 8.5% to 12% of the sample.

This chain joins TRBV11-3 to TRBJ1-1; the D gene cannot be named for sure. This sequence originates from a man aged 55 to 69 with acute or convalescent COVID-19. The sample comprised peripheral blood. At the DNA level, the sequence is TGTGCCAGCAGCTTAACGCGGGGCACTGAAGCTTTCTTT. It codes for CASSLTRGTEAFF.